This T cell receptor beta chain comes out of a study of CD8+ T cells in alopecia areata (dated by TCRdb to 2016 to 2018). Regarding the study in general: Treated patients were enrolled in an open-label pilot trial of oral tofacitinib, 5 to 10 mg twice daily, for moderate-to-severe alopecia areata. Human TCRbeta sequencing covered scalp tissue and sorted CD4+ and CD8+ peripheral blood T cells from patchy and totalis/universalis alopecia areata patients and healthy controls. The study used high-throughput TCRbeta sequencing to examine T cell clonal expansion in alopecia areata, in both the C3H/HeJ mouse model and human patients. Patients received tofacitinib for 6 to 18 months and were then followed off drug for 6 months to check for delayed response and recurrence. Scalp clonality was compared among normal scalp (n=4), patchy alopecia areata scalp (n=8), and alopecia totalis/universalis scalp (n=8). Amplification of TCRbeta CDR3 regions was done by immunoSEQ multiplex PCR using 35 Vbeta forward primers and 13 Jbeta reverse primers. The RNA source kit depended on sample type: the PAXgene miRNA kit for fixed scalp, the miRNeasy kit for PBMCs, and the RNeasy kit for mouse skin. Patients on tofacitinib were biopsied at baseline and after 4 and 24 weeks of treatment, and several of the patients also had a later scalp biopsy. For the treated patients, the SALT score, which quantifies what percentage of scalp surface area is affected, served as the measure of disease severity.

To note about this clone: No antigen is known for it. Base qualities were left out, and no much larger clone turns up one base away.

Beyond this particular receptor, the publication reports: Scalp TCR repertoire analysis is complicated because resident alphabeta T cells in normal human skin are also sequenced, whereas mouse skin is dominated by gammadelta T cells. Because the treated cohort was small and had just a single nonresponder, larger studies are needed to establish links between baseline CD8+ expansion and response. Lesional scalp, especially in alopecia totalis/universalis, showed higher clonality and more expanded CD8+ clones than normal scalp, suggesting antigenic drive. Many expanded lesional clones were found to persist in scalp and blood during tofacitinib treatment, and relapse after treatment cessation may be partly explained by this persistence. TCR sequences shared between patients were less clear than in mice, possibly partly because of HLA diversity in the patient population. Scalp clonality and the number of expanded CD8+ clones among the top 100 scalp clones were significantly decreased by tofacitinib.

The library was made by the immunoSEQ multiplex PCR assay. For TCR sequencing, RNA was extracted from every sample and reverse transcribed into cDNA to serve as template. SuperScript III was used to make first-strand cDNA, primed with a 2:1 mix of oligo-dT and random hexamers. A synthetic immune receptor repertoire was used to measure amplification bias, and any remaining bias was corrected computationally. The authors processed their data as follows. Raw reads were preprocessed to remove errors, and CDR3 was defined according to IMGT conventions as the region from the conserved cysteine to phenylalanine. Clonality was computed by normalizing Shannon entropy by log2 of the number of productive unique TCRs and subtracting the result from 1. Scalp TCRbeta sequences were cross-referenced with sorted blood CD4 and CD8 repertoires so that the CD4 or CD8 identity of scalp clones could be inferred. TCRdb took over this immuneACCESS table, retaining in-frame rearrangements with V and J assigned. Such tables are incomplete; in checked studies, under half of the missing clones stem from an unresolved V gene, and the remainder is unexplained. The V and J calls and the clone size are those of that table, but D and trimming were determined from the DNA. This sample has some 200,000 clones in its table, and roughly two fifths of those were observed once. The leading ten clones occupy roughly 2.6% of the sample.

CDR1 and CDR2, per the germline V gene (reference sequence), are GTSNPN and SVGIG. The cysteine opens and the phenylalanine closes a CDR3 of 13 amino acids. Only the CDR3 portion is preserved as DNA: 39 bases, with reading frame beginning at the first base. Trimming at the junction amounts to 2 bases on V and 4 bases on J, and the germline ends lie 12 bases apart. Sample treatment or condition, as interpreted from the label and publication: oral pan-JAK inhibitor, 5-10 mg twice daily. From alopecia areata patients, peripheral blood was collected along with lesional scalp punch biopsies. PBMCs were isolated by density centrifugation and stained for CD3, CD4 and CD8, after which CD4+ and CD8+ T cells were sorted on a FACSAria.

Specimen: CD4+ T cells sorted from blood, collected at approximately week 36, from a patient treated with tofacitinib. The chain is encoded by TRBV30 joined to TRBJ2-7, with the identity of the D gene unclear. The receptor comes from a human donor with alopecia areata. This receptor carries the CDR3 CAWSRLSTYEQYF. The nucleotide sequence reads TGTGCCTGGAGTCGTCTTAGTACATACGAGCAGTACTTC.